The 11 T cell receptor beta chains below were found in one sample sequenced in a study of CD8 T cells in Susac syndrome. Reverse transcription of roughly 0.45 to 1 ug RNA was carried out with random hexamers. TCRdb processed the immunoSEQ multiplex PCR reads anew with MiXCR; each CDR3 protein has one entry. The sample includes just over 300,000 distinct CDR3 sequences, under 95% of them seen just once. Specimen: CD4+ T cells from PBMCs. The source is a human donor with multiple sclerosis.

The V call is TRBV18, the J call TRBJ2-7, with 10 bases aligning to TRBD1. Germline V lookup: CDR1 KGHSH, CDR2 LQKENI. This CDR3 region has 16 residues. The V gene end was trimmed by 3 bases and the J gene end by 5 bases; junction bases not matched to a gene: 10. The CDR3 DNA sequence: TGTGCCAGCTCACCTCTACCTGGACAGGGGGGCCACGAGCAGTACTTC. It encodes CASSPLPGQGGHEQYF.

The chain has TRBV19 and TRBJ1-2; no clear D. Germline V gene data show CDR1 as LNHDA and CDR2 as SQIVND (reference sequence). This CDR3 is built from 12 residues. Trimming shortened V by 5 bases and J by 1 base, and 5 bases separated the two germline ends. CDR3 in DNA: TGTGCCAGTAGTCCCGGTAACTATGGCTACACCTTC. It translates to CASSPGNYGYTF.

The V call is TRBV11-1, the J call TRBJ1-1; weak D call: TRBD1 (6 bases). Trimming shortened V by 2 bases and J by 7 bases, and 14 bases separated the two germline ends. CDR3 length: 14 residues. Germline V gene sequence: CDR1 SGHAT, CDR2 FQDESV (reference sequence). CDR3 amino acids: CASSLPQGFNEAFF. DNA for the CDR3: TGTGCCAGCAGCTTACCCCAGGGGTTTAATGAAGCTTTCTTT. The full variable domain, completed using reference TRBV11-1 and TRBJ1-1, is EAEVAQSPRYKITEKSQAVAFWCDPISGHATLYWYRQILGQGPELLVQFQDESVVDDSQLPKDRFSAERLKGVDSTLKIQPAELGDSAMYLCASSLPQGFNEAFFGQGTRLTVV.

This chain joins TRBV29-1 and TRBJ2-1, with TRBD2 matching 11 bases. The CDR3 is 14 amino acids. Trimming removed 5 bases from V and 5 bases from J; junction bases left unmatched: 5. The germline CDR1 and CDR2 sequences are SQVTM and ANQGSEA. The CDR3 is CSVLAGGPHNEQFF. Here the CDR3 DNA reads TGCAGCGTTCTAGCGGGAGGACCCCACAATGAGCAGTTCTTC.

This chain's CDR3 is CASRRRLAGEKYQETQYF. DNA of the CDR3: TGCGCCAGCCGCCGACGACTAGCGGGGGAGAAGTACCAAGAGACCCAGTACTTC. The genes are TRBV5-1 and TRBJ2-5; 12 positions agree with TRBD2. The CDR3 has 18 amino acids. With 7 bases clipped from V and 0 bases from J, the junction kept 13 bases outside the gene matches. Per germline, CDR1 SGHRS and CDR2 YFSETQ.

This clonotype has just one count. The gene calls are TRBV29-1 and TRBJ2-4; D unclear. Germline CDR1 SQVTM, CDR2 ANQGSEA. The CDR3 loop spans 13 amino acids. CDR3 loop: CSVKGSYVNIQYF. The CDR3 coding sequence is TGCAGTGTAAAAGGCTCTTACGTTAACATTCAGTACTTC.

CDR3 in amino acids: CASRVRGVGNEQFF. CDR3 bases: TGTGCCAGCAGGGTTCGGGGAGTCGGCAATGAGCAGTTCTTC. The chain is built from TRBV7-8 and TRBJ2-1; a possible D gene is TRBD2 (5 bases). CDR3 length equals 14 residues. CDR1 SGHVS and CDR2 FQNEAQ come from the germline V gene. V shed 6 bases and J shed 6 bases, with 15 bases lying between them.

The V gene is TRBV18, the J gene TRBJ2-1, with D perhaps TRBD2 (5 bases). Per the germline V gene, CDR1 is KGHSH and CDR2 is LQKENI. The V end lost 3 bases, the J end lost 10 bases, and 7 bases lay between the germline ends. There are 11 residues in the CDR3. CDR3 in DNA: TGTGCCAGCTCACCGACGGGGGAGCAGTTCTTC. As protein: CASSPTGEQFF.

This chain uses TRBV5-1 with TRBJ2-3; maybe TRBD1 (6 bases). The CDR3 runs 16 residues. Between the trimmed V and J ends, which lost 4 bases and 4 bases, there was a span of 19 bases. Per germline, CDR1 SGHRS and CDR2 YFSETQ. CDR3 region: CASSRVHREGADTQYF. CDR3 bases: TGCGCCAGCAGCCGCGTACACAGGGAAGGGGCAGATACGCAGTATTTT.

In its sample, this clonotype was seen once. This chain joins TRBV6-5 and TRBJ2-2; 7 nucleotides line up with TRBD1. The junction had 4 bases not matched to a gene; V was cut back by 0 bases and J by 3 bases. The CDR3 runs to 16 residues. Germline values: CDR1 MNHEY, CDR2 SVGAGI. For the CDR3, the DNA is TGTGCCAGCAGTTACTCCCGACAGGGATACACCGGGGAGCTGTTTTTT. Its protein product is CASSYSRQGYTGELFF.

The rearrangement links TRBV10-3 to TRBJ2-3; 7 bases are shared with TRBD2. Trimming at V came to 4 bases and at J to 2 bases, leaving 6 bases not matched to a gene. Germline V gene data show CDR1 as ENHRY and CDR2 as SYGVKD. The CDR3 runs 15 residues. As DNA, the CDR3 is TGTGCCATCAGTGCCGGCGCGGGAGCCACAGATACGCAGTATTTT. As protein: CAISAGAGATDTQYF.